The next 3 T cell receptor beta chains were all read from a single sample in a study of shared clonotypes between healthy human individuals. TCRdb keeps only in-frame clones here, not all; method: immunoSEQ multiplex PCR. The sample lists almost 700,000 clones; roughly 94% were seen once. Naive CD8 cells comprised CD45RO-negative, CCR7-positively selected cells, excluding terminally differentiated effector memory CD45RA+ cells. Material for sequencing was naive CD8+ T cells sorted from blood. These receptors came from a man in his thirties or forties in good health.

This chain uses TRBV6-5 with TRBJ2-2; TRBD2 is a possible D gene (5 bases). The CDR3 covers 15 residues. V lost 0 bases and J 3 bases, leaving 8 bases between the germline ends. Per the germline V gene, CDR1 is MNHEY and CDR2 is SVGAGI. CDR3 sequence reads: CASSYSLGDTGELFF. The CDR3 DNA reads as TGTGCCAGCAGTTACTCGCTCGGGGACACCGGGGAGCTGTTTTTT.

The chain uses TRBV30 and TRBJ2-2, with TRBD1 as a possible D gene (5 bases). Germline V gene data show CDR1 as GTSNPN and CDR2 as SVGIG (reference sequence). This CDR3 contains 13 residues. V lost 5 bases and J 7 bases, leaving 14 bases between the germline ends. Here the CDR3 DNA reads TGTGCCTGGGAACTCGTAAGGGGCGGGGAGCTGTTTTTT. Encoded protein: CAWELVRGGELFF.

This chain links TRBV29-1 with TRBJ2-5, with D hard to call. The CDR3 contains 12 residues. Trimming cost V 3 bases and J 5 bases, with 10 bases left between them. Germline V gene data show CDR1 as SQVTM and CDR2 as ANQGSEA. The CDR3 DNA sequence: TGCAGCGTTGATGGCCTTGTGGAGACCCAGTACTTC. The encoded protein is CSVDGLVETQYF.